This T cell receptor (beta chain) was captured in a study of blood T cell repertoires in COVID-19. Study-wide background: PBMCs, B-cell-depleted T cells, or T cells provided the cDNA or gDNA that made up the material.

Germline loops: CDR1 KGHSH, CDR2 LQKENI. Trimming took 4 bases from V and 0 from J; bases not matched to a gene: 13. The CDR3 loop spans 19 amino acids. Methods used by the authors: Amplified reference gene primers provided the basis for estimating nucleated cell counts. Generated by immunoSEQ multiplex PCR, the TCRdb table keeps only in-frame clones and is missing some. The V and J calls and clone size are taken from that table; D and trimming were inferred from the DNA. The sample yields fewer than 600,000 clones, more than 75% seen once. Study members were between about 18 and 89 years old and lived in roughly 24 US regions.

The TCR comes from a woman aged 40 to 55 who had recovered from COVID-19. Sequencing was done on a sample of PBMCs or T cells enriched from blood (not recorded which). This chain connects TRBV18 to TRBJ2-2, with 8 nucleotides matching TRBD2. This chain's CDR3 is CASSLRVLTSVSNTGELFF. In DNA form, the CDR3 reads TGTGCCAGCTCACTACGTGTCCTGACTAGCGTCTCGAACACCGGGGAGCTGTTTTTT.